The text below deals with one TCR beta chain. This record belongs to a study of blood T cell repertoires in COVID-19. As for the study in general: Italy, Spain and the United States were the sources of the convalescent and acute COVID-19 samples.

Assay used: immunoSEQ multiplex PCR; TCRdb lists only in-frame clones, some missing. The sample has about 130,000 clones, 70% to 85% seen once. Across 24 US areas, participants ranged in age from 18 to 89 years. Participant-reported clinical history was the basis for cohort assignment. For recovered donors of Cohort 3, there were two negative PCRs, clearance, or symptom resolution. Source material: PBMCs or T cells enriched from blood (not recorded which). This clonotype originated in a man in his fifties or sixties who had recovered from COVID-19.

CDR3 sequence (DNA): TGTGCCAGCAGTTATTCTAGCGCGACAGATACGCAGTATTTT. Amino acids: CASSYSSATDTQYF. J is TRBJ2-3 and V is TRBV27; a weak D match, TRBD2 (6 bases). V was clipped by 4 bases and J by 3 bases, with 11 bases between them. The CDR3 totals 14 residues. CDR1 MNHEY and CDR2 SMNVEV come from the germline V gene (reference sequence).